One sample yielded the 5 T cell receptor beta chains listed below, sequenced in a study of Ad26.COV2.S vaccination and SARS-CoV-2 variants. This table comes from immunoSEQ multiplex PCR, and its TCRdb copy is limited to in-frame clones, with some not included. The repertoire consists of about 320,000 clones, with roughly 86% occurring once and the leading ten covering 1.5% to 2.5%. Treatment noted: 15 to 20 received Ad26.COV2.S at low or high dose, single or two shots; roughly five received placebo; per-sample allocation not given. Sample collection was performed on day 63 after the first vaccine or placebo injection. Specimen: peripheral blood, collected in a trial of Ad26.COV2.S vaccine versus placebo. These receptors were taken from a person aged 18-65 years who received the Ad26.COV2.S COVID-19 vaccine or a placebo.

The chain has TRBV28 and TRBJ2-7, with unresolved D. Germline V CDR1 and CDR2: MDHEN, SYDVKM. V lost 6 bases and J 0 bases, leaving 12 bases between the germline ends. CDR3 length equals 14 residues. CDR3 sequence: CASSEHSLSYEQYF. CDR3 DNA sequence: TGTGCCAGCAGCGAACACAGCCTCTCCTACGAGCAGTACTTC.

This clone came up many times. The chain employs TRBV9 and TRBJ1-2, with no clear D. The CDR3 runs 12 residues. With 6 bases removed from V and 1 base from J, the gap between germline ends came to 7 bases. The germline CDR1 and CDR2 sequences are SGDLS and YYNGEE. The CDR3, as DNA: TGTGCCAGCATGGCTGATAACTATGGCTACACCTTC. Translating it yields CASMADNYGYTF.

The J gene is TRBJ1-1, the V gene TRBV3-1 (or the pseudogene TRBV3-2); TRBD1 is a possible D gene (5 bases). The CDR3 covers 12 residues. Germline CDR1 reads LGHDT; CDR2 reads YNNKEL (reference sequence). Trimming left V 7 bases short and J 7 bases short, with 13 bases between. The CDR3 is CASTVTGGEAFF. The CDR3, as DNA: TGTGCCAGCACCGTTACCGGGGGTGAAGCTTTCTTT.

CDR3 sequence reads: CASSRGQPNSPLHF. In DNA, the CDR3 is TGTGCCAGCAGCCGTGGACAGCCGAATTCACCCCTCCACTTT. The rearrangement links TRBV7-3 to TRBJ1-6, with D tentatively TRBD1 (6 bases). The CDR3 covers 14 residues. CDR1 is SGHTA and CDR2 is FQGTGA in the germline V gene. Between the trimmed V and J ends, which lost 5 bases and 7 bases, there was a span of 12 bases.

This chain joins TRBV18 and TRBJ1-2; 8 bases agree with TRBD1. Unmatched junction bases numbered 3, after V lost 6 bases and J lost 0 bases. Per the germline V gene, CDR1 is KGHSH and CDR2 is LQKENI. The CDR3 loop spans 14 amino acids. CDR3 region: CASSGQGTNYGYTF. CDR3 coding DNA: TGTGCCAGCTCCGGACAGGGTACTAACTATGGCTACACCTTC. The full variable domain, with the rest looked up from reference TRBV18 and TRBJ1-2, is NAGVMQNPRHLVRRRGQEARLRCSPMKGHSHVYWYRQLPEEGLKFMVYLQKENIIDESGMPKERFSAEFPKEGPSILRIQQVVRGDSAAYFCASSGQGTNYGYTFGSGTRLTVV.